This TCR beta chain appears in the sequencing data of a study of shared clonotypes between healthy human individuals. Concerning this clone itself: A far more abundant clone sits one base away, making this likely a read error. The identical CDR3 is also encoded by other nucleotide sequences in the sample.

The table came from immunoSEQ multiplex PCR; TCRdb's copy has only in-frame clones and leaves some out. The table records 450,000 to 500,000 clones, roughly 80% of them present only once. The germline V gene encodes CDR1 SGHDT and CDR2 YYEEEE. The length of the CDR3 is 16 residues. J was trimmed by 1 base and V by 4 bases; bases with no gene match: 10. V and J are TRBV5-6 and TRBJ1-2, with 7 bases fitting TRBD1. This TCR was sampled from a woman aged 40 to 49 in good health. Some clones in this sample may be carry-over from other donors' samples. The sample comprised PBMCs. The DNA for the CDR3 is TGTGCCAGCAGCCCAGACAGGGCTTTCCTTAACTATGGCTACACCTTC. The encoded protein is CASSPDRAFLNYGYTF.